The clone carrying this TCR beta chain has a count of ten or more. Library construction for TCR beta used iRepertoire HTBI primers and Arm-PCR of CDR3 regions. TCRdb redid the calling of the multiplex PCR reads with MiXCR, one entry per CDR3 protein. The sample holds about 470,000 distinct CDR3 sequences, around 21% seen once. These data belong to a study of regulatory T cells in long-lasting Graves disease. Time point of the sample: persistent/refractory GD, antithyroid drugs over 5 years with positive TRAb. From RNA extracted from PBMCs, the TCR library was made. Trimming left V 6 bases short and J 2 bases short, with 17 bases between. This CDR3 has 15 amino acids. Germline V CDR1 and CDR2: MNHEY, SMNVEV (reference sequence).

The V gene is TRBV27, the J gene TRBJ2-7, with D perhaps matching TRBD1 or TRBD2 (5 bases each). The source of this sequence is a female donor with Graves disease. The sequenced sample was peripheral blood mononuclear cells (PBMCs), obtained when the disease was refractory, from a patient treated with antithyroid drugs. The CDR3 nucleotides read TGTGCCAGCAGCCTCGACGGGGACGAAACCTACGAGCAGTACTTC. Amino acid sequence: CASSLDGDETYEQYF.